This T cell receptor (beta chain) was retrieved from a study of blood T cell repertoires in COVID-19. In the study overall: Whether acute or convalescent, the COVID-19 samples came from the United States, Italy and Spain. PBMCs, B-cell-depleted T cells, or T cells were the source of the cDNA or gDNA that made up the material.

The table lists this clone with a count of one. In the source study's methods: Cell counts per sample came from amplifying reference gene primers. This table comes from immunoSEQ multiplex PCR, and its TCRdb copy is limited to in-frame clones, with some not included. From that table come the V and J calls and clone size; the DNA was used to work out D and trimming. The data hold some 110,000 clones, with about 64% observed a single time. The CDR3 sequence is 14 residues long. This TCR came from a human donor with acute or convalescent COVID-19. The donor label of this sample is uncertain. Sequencing used peripheral blood. The chain combines TRBV21-1 with TRBJ2-7; the table assigns TRBD2, which was not confirmed against the DNA. TRBV21-1 is listed as a pseudogene. The CDR3 DNA sequence: TGTGCCAGCAGCAAATTCGGGGAGTCCTACGAGCAGTACTTC. Its translation: CASSKFGESYEQYF.